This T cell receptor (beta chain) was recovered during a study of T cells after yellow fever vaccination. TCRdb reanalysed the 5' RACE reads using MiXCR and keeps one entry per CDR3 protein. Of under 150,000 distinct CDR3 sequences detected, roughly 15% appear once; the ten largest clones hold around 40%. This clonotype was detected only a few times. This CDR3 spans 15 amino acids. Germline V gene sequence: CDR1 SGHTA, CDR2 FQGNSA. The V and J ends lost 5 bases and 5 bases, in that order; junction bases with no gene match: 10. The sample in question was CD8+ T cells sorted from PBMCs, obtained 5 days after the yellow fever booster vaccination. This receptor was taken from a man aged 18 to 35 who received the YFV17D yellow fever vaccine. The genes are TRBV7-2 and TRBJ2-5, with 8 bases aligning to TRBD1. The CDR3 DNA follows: TGTGCCAGCAGCAGATTGCGGACAGGGAGCGAGACCCAGTACTTC. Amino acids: CASSRLRTGSETQYF.